The 30 T cell receptor beta chains below were found in one sample sequenced in a study of blood T cell repertoires in COVID-19. TCRdb keeps only in-frame clones here, not all; method: immunoSEQ multiplex PCR. The table shows roughly 140,000 clones, with roughly 79% occurring only once. Sequencing used peripheral blood. Source of these receptors: a human donor in a cohort sampled during active COVID-19.

The chain links TRBV9 to TRBJ2-7; 10 nucleotides line up with TRBD1. Germline CDR1 SGDLS, CDR2 YYNGEE. This CDR3 spans 15 amino acids. With V trimmed by 3 bases and J by 2 bases, 5 bases remained unmatched. CDR3 bases: TGTGCCAGCAGCGAGGGGACAGGGGACGCCTACGAGCAGTACTTC. As protein: CASSEGTGDAYEQYF.

The V and J genes are TRBV7-3 and TRBJ2-6; 11 bases fit TRBD1. Germline trimming cut 5 bases from V and 2 bases from J; bases unmatched to any gene: 8. The germline V gene encodes CDR1 SGHTA and CDR2 FQGTGA. This CDR3 is built from 18 residues. The CDR3 DNA reads as TGTGCCAGCAGCACCGCCGGGACAGGGGGGGCTGGGGCCAACGTCCTGACTTTC. It codes for CASSTAGTGGAGANVLTF.

The V and J genes are TRBV28 and TRBJ2-5; 10 bases are shared with TRBD2. The CDR3 totals 16 residues. Germline CDR1 is MDHEN and CDR2 is SYDVKM. With V trimmed by 6 bases and J by 3 bases, 10 bases remained unmatched. The CDR3 is CASSYPGLAREETQYF. In nucleotides, the CDR3 is TGTGCCAGCAGCTACCCGGGACTAGCGAGAGAAGAGACCCAGTACTTC.

The chain is built from TRBV24-1 and TRBJ2-7; D may be TRBD1 (6 bases). Germline V gene lookup returns CDR1 KGHDR and CDR2 SFDVKD. This CDR3 is 16 amino acids long. Trimming stripped 1 base from V and 0 bases from J, with 12 bases between. CDR3 loop: CATSDFGRQDSYEQYF. The CDR3 DNA reads as TGTGCCACCAGTGATTTTGGTCGACAGGACTCCTACGAGCAGTACTTC.

V usage is TRBV29-1 and J usage is TRBJ2-1; D unresolved. The CDR3 has 16 amino acids. Germline loops: CDR1 SQVTM, CDR2 ANQGSEA. V shed 0 bases and J shed 4 bases, with 16 bases lying between them. DNA of the CDR3: TGCAGCGTTGAAGATCCACGAGTGCCCTCGTACAATGAGCAGTTCTTC. This encodes CSVEDPRVPSYNEQFF.

The chain has TRBV18 and TRBJ2-1; 15 bases are a match to TRBD2. The CDR3 spans 17 residues. After removal of 6 bases from V and 1 base from J, the junction contained 4 bases not matched to a gene. Germline V CDR1 and CDR2: KGHSH, LQKENI. This CDR3 reads CASSGLAGGLSYNEQFF. The CDR3 DNA sequence: TGTGCCAGCTCGGGACTAGCGGGAGGCCTTTCCTACAATGAGCAGTTCTTC.

The chain has TRBV15 and TRBJ2-5; 7 bases are shared with TRBD1. CDR3 length: 17 residues. Germline V gives CDR1 LNHNV, CDR2 YYDKDF (reference sequence). Losses at the gene ends were 1 base for V and 1 base for J; bases not matched to a gene: 9. DNA of the CDR3: TGTGCCACCAGCAGAGGAGATAGGGGGCGAACCCAAGAGACCCAGTACTTC. Protein: CATSRGDRGRTQETQYF.

V usage is TRBV10-3 and J usage is TRBJ2-2, with TRBD2 matching 8 bases. Germline V CDR1 and CDR2: ENHRY, SYGVKD. The V segment lost 2 bases and the J segment 5 bases; nucleotides outside the gene matches: 4. The CDR3 is made up of 15 amino acids. DNA for the CDR3: TGTGCCATCAGTGAGAGCGGGAGCGGTACCGGGGAGCTGTTTTTT. Translating gives CAISESGSGTGELFF.

The rearrangement joins TRBV6-5 to TRBJ1-2; TRBD1 agrees at 7 bases. Germline CDR1 reads MNHEY; CDR2 reads SVGAGI. The V and J ends lost 0 bases and 8 bases, in that order; junction bases with no gene match: 9. The CDR3 covers 15 residues. CDR3 sequence reads: CASSYSKPDRTGYTF. In nucleotides, the CDR3 is TGTGCCAGCAGTTACTCGAAACCGGACAGGACGGGCTACACCTTC.

The J gene is TRBJ2-5, the V gene TRBV5-6, with D perhaps matching TRBD2 (5 bases). The CDR3 contains 12 residues. Germline CDR1 reads SGHDT; CDR2 reads YYEEEE. The germline V and J ends were trimmed by 0 bases and 7 bases, with 7 bases remaining between them. The CDR3 sequence: CASSLGGGTQYF. CDR3 nucleotide sequence: TGTGCCAGCAGCTTGGGAGGAGGGACCCAGTACTTC.

The chain joins TRBV4-3 to TRBJ2-7, with D possibly being TRBD1 (6 bases). V was pared by 0 bases and J by 0 bases, with 12 bases between. The CDR3 totals 16 residues. Germline CDR1 LGHNA, CDR2 YSLEER. The CDR3: CASSQDRGTSSYEQYF. CDR3 nucleotides: TGCGCCAGCAGCCAAGATAGGGGGACATCCTCCTACGAGCAGTACTTC.

The chain employs TRBV2 and TRBJ1-5, with D possibly TRBD1 on 6 matching bases. Germline values: CDR1 SNHLY, CDR2 FYNNEI. V dropped 9 bases and J dropped 4 bases, with 10 bases sitting between them. The CDR3 has 12 residues. This CDR3 reads CARGGGNQPQHF. In DNA, the CDR3 is TGTGCCAGAGGGGGTGGGAATCAGCCCCAGCATTTT.

This clone was found a few times. This rearrangement joins TRBV18 to TRBJ2-4; TRBD2 might be the D (5 bases). CDR1 and CDR2 from the germline V gene are KGHSH and LQKENI. The CDR3 is made up of 14 amino acids. Trimming left V 5 bases short and J 4 bases short, with 12 bases between. The CDR3 spells CASSEAVAKNIQYF. The DNA of the CDR3 is TGTGCCAGCTCAGAAGCGGTAGCGAAAAACATTCAGTACTTC.

The CDR3 loop reads CAISESPGLRTSGRASYEQYF. CDR3 DNA: TGTGCCATCAGTGAGTCGCCTGGACTACGGACTAGCGGGAGGGCCTCCTACGAGCAGTACTTC. This rearrangement joins TRBV10-3 to TRBJ2-7, with 15 bases aligning to TRBD2. Germline V gene lookup returns CDR1 ENHRY and CDR2 SYGVKD. The CDR3 is 21 residues long. J was trimmed by 0 bases and V by 0 bases; bases with no gene match: 12.

The count of this clone is one. The V and J genes are TRBV7-6 and TRBJ2-7; 10 bases align to TRBD2. This CDR3 spans 14 amino acids. Germline V gene lookup returns CDR1 SGHVS and CDR2 FNYEAQ. Trimming removed 5 bases from V and 4 bases from J; junction bases left unmatched: 5. CDR3 sequence reads: CASSPRTSGYEQYF. CDR3 DNA: TGTGCCAGCAGCCCCCGGACTAGCGGTTACGAGCAGTACTTC.

The CDR3 here is CASSQDRRQNQPQHF. The CDR3 DNA sequence: TGTGCCAGCAGCCAAGATAGGAGACAGAATCAGCCCCAGCATTTT. The rearrangement joins TRBV3-1 (or the pseudogene TRBV3-2) to TRBJ1-5, with a tentative D call TRBD1 (5 bases). This CDR3 comprises 15 residues. Germline values: CDR1 LGHDT, CDR2 YNNKEL (reference sequence). Trimming pared 0 bases from V and 4 bases from J, leaving 10 bases between.

The J gene is TRBJ1-2, the V gene TRBV2, with D possibly TRBD1 on 5 matching bases. The CDR3 extends over 12 amino acids. V was shortened by 5 bases and J by 8 bases, with 12 bases between the two germline ends. Looked up from germline, CDR1 is SNHLY and CDR2 is FYNNEI. This chain's CDR3 is CASSIAGPGYTF. CDR3 coding DNA: TGTGCCAGCAGTATCGCGGGGCCCGGCTACACCTTC.

This clone has just one count. The chain uses TRBV5-4 and TRBJ2-1; maybe TRBD2 (6 bases). V shed 5 bases and J shed 8 bases, with 20 bases lying between them. This CDR3 contains 15 residues. Looked up from germline, CDR1 is SGHNT and CDR2 is YYREEE (reference sequence). The DNA of the CDR3 is TGTGCCAGCAGTCCGGGGGAGCGGCGGGGCGATGAGCAGTTCTTC. This gives the protein CASSPGERRGDEQFF.

The chain is built from TRBV25-1 and TRBJ2-3; D not resolved. The germline CDR1 and CDR2 sequences are MGHDK and SYGVNS. The CDR3 has 15 residues. Trimming removed 3 bases at V and 1 base at J, with 11 bases between. The CDR3 DNA reads TGTGCCAGCAGTGATCGAGGTGCGGGCACAGATACGCAGTATTTT. It is translated as CASSDRGAGTDTQYF.

The rearrangement links TRBV9 to TRBJ2-7, with 9 bases aligning to TRBD2. Trimming at V came to 0 bases and at J to 4 bases, leaving 5 bases not matched to a gene. Germline-derived CDR1 and CDR2 are SGDLS and YYNGEE. The CDR3 runs to 15 residues. CDR3 sequence: CASSVDSSGTYEQYF. In DNA form, the CDR3 reads TGTGCCAGCAGCGTAGATTCTAGCGGGACTTACGAGCAGTACTTC.

The chain has TRBV27 and TRBJ2-6; 8 bases fit TRBD1. J lost 4 bases, V lost 6 bases, and 2 bases had no gene match. This CDR3 contains 14 residues. Germline V gene sequence: CDR1 MNHEY, CDR2 SMNVEV (reference sequence). The CDR3 DNA follows: TGTGCCAGCAGGGACAGGGCCGGGGCCAACGTCCTGACTTTC. Translated: CASRDRAGANVLTF.

The chain joins TRBV7-3 to TRBJ1-1, with unresolved D. CDR1 is SGHTA and CDR2 is FQGTGA in the germline V gene. The CDR3 sequence is 13 residues long. The V and J ends lost 4 bases and 4 bases respectively, with 10 bases between them. CDR3 residues: CASSSRGGTEAFF. The CDR3 nucleotides are TGTGCCAGCAGCTCTCGGGGAGGCACTGAAGCTTTCTTT.

The chain uses TRBV5-1 and TRBJ1-2, with D tentatively TRBD1 (5 bases). V gave up 0 bases and J gave up 4 bases, with 13 bases separating them. The CDR3 has 15 amino acids. Germline CDR1 reads SGHRS; CDR2 reads YFSETQ. This CDR3 is CASSLDQGSLYGYTF. For the CDR3, the DNA is TGCGCCAGCAGCTTGGACCAGGGATCGCTCTATGGCTACACCTTC.

V and J are TRBV6-6 and TRBJ2-3, with a tentative D call TRBD1 (6 bases). In germline, CDR1 is MNHNY, CDR2 SVGAGI (reference sequence). V shed 6 bases and J shed 0 bases, with 16 bases lying between them. This CDR3 has 16 residues. CDR3 in DNA: TGTGCCAGCAGCACCCGGGACACGTCTAGCACAGATACGCAGTATTTT. This encodes CASSTRDTSSTDTQYF.

The chain carries TRBV29-1 and TRBJ2-3; the D gene is possibly TRBD2 (6 bases). The V and J ends lost 4 bases and 0 bases respectively, with 11 bases between them. Per the germline V gene, CDR1 is SQVTM and CDR2 is ANQGSEA. There are 14 residues in the CDR3. The CDR3 protein is CSVAVGTSTDTQYF. The CDR3 DNA reads as TGCAGCGTTGCGGTAGGGACTAGCACAGATACGCAGTATTTT.

This clone showed up just a few times. In DNA, the CDR3 is TGCGCCAGCAGTGGTAGTCGCGGGAAGGGTGGCGAGCAGTACTTC. Translating gives CASSGSRGKGGEQYF. The chain recombines TRBV10-1 with TRBJ2-7; tentatively, D is TRBD2 (6 bases). The CDR3 contains 15 residues. V was trimmed by 4 bases and J by 6 bases, leaving 19 bases between them. The germline V gene encodes CDR1 WNHNN and CDR2 SYGVQD (reference sequence).

This clone was counted a few times. The chain recombines TRBV28 with TRBJ2-7; D possibly corresponds to TRBD2 (6 bases). Germline-derived CDR1 and CDR2 are MDHEN and SYDVKM. CDR3 length: 13 residues. Trimming stripped 7 bases from V and 4 bases from J, with 14 bases between. This CDR3 reads CASIPGSGYEQYF. In DNA form, the CDR3 reads TGTGCCAGCATTCCCGGGAGCGGATACGAGCAGTACTTC.

The rearrangement uses TRBV9 and TRBJ2-5; D uncertain. Between the trimmed V and J ends, which lost 0 bases and 2 bases, there was a span of 8 bases. CDR1 SGDLS and CDR2 YYNGEE come from the germline V gene. The length of the CDR3 is 14 residues. CDR3 in DNA: TGTGCCAGCAGCGTAGGCCAAGCTCAAGAGACCCAGTACTTC. This gives the protein CASSVGQAQETQYF.

This chain links TRBV28 with TRBJ1-6; 9 bases line up with TRBD1. Germline CDR1 reads MDHEN; CDR2 reads SYDVKM. The ends lost 5 bases at V and 8 bases at J; junction bases unmatched: 10. The CDR3 is 16 residues long. In DNA, the CDR3 is TGTGCCAGCAGTCCCCGAGGGACAGGGAGGCATTCACCCCTCCACTTT. It translates to CASSPRGTGRHSPLHF.

This rearrangement joins TRBV5-1 to TRBJ2-1, with 7 positions matching TRBD1. Germline-derived CDR1 and CDR2 are SGHRS and YFSETQ. The CDR3 runs 14 residues. Trimming cost V 0 bases and J 5 bases; bases outside gene matches: 2. For the CDR3, the DNA is TGCGCCAGCAGCTTGGGTACAGGGGACAATGAGCAGTTCTTC. Residues: CASSLGTGDNEQFF. Full variable domain (rest looked up from reference TRBV5-1 and TRBJ2-1): KAGVTQTPRYLIKTRGQQVTLSCSPISGHRSVSWYQQTPGQGLQFLFEYFSETQRNKGNFPGRFSGRQFSNSRSEMNVSTLELGDSALYLCASSLGTGDNEQFFGPGTRLTVL.